These T cell receptor beta chains were read from a single sample in a study of T cell repertoires in cytomegalovirus infection. Via MiXCR, TCRdb re-called the reads, giving one row per CDR3 protein. The table shows fewer than 300,000 distinct CDR3 sequences, with around 25% occurring only once. The material sequenced was PBMCs. These receptor sequences come from a human donor in good health (CMV status not recorded). Some clones in this sample may be carry-over from other donors' samples. Both conserved end residues are part of each CDR3. The D gene is left open where the match is weak. Rows may omit the clone size; those that give it use once, few, many or a size class.

NA	TRBV4-1	NA	TRBJ1-1	CASSQASGVNTEAFF	TGCGCCAGCAGCCAAGCCTCCGGGGTCAACACTGAAGCTTTCTTT
many	TRBV7-3	NA	TRBJ1-1	CASSLWRLEAFF	TGTGCCAGCAGCCTATGGAGGCTTGAAGCTTTCTTT
NA	TRBV28	NA	TRBJ2-7	CASRKLLLYEQYF	TGTGCCAGCAGAAAACTCCTCCTCTACGAGCAGTACTTC
many	TRBV28	NA	TRBJ1-2	CASSLTPTAWGYTF	TGTGCCAGCAGTTTAACCCCGACGGCCTGGGGCTACACCTTC
many	TRBV12-3/TRBV12-4	NA	TRBJ1-4	CASTPHGAGEKLFF	TGTGCCAGCACCCCTCACGGGGCGGGTGAAAAACTGTTTTTT
NA	TRBV12-3/TRBV12-4	TRBD1	TRBJ1-3	CASSLYGTASGNTIYF	TGTGCCAGCAGTTTATACGGGACAGCCTCTGGAAACACCATATATTTT
NA	TRBV29-1	TRBD2	TRBJ2-7	CSAGTSGSLYEQYF	TGCAGCGCTGGAACTAGCGGGAGTCTGTACGAGCAGTACTTC
few	TRBV7-2	TRBD1	TRBJ1-2	CASRPDRVSYGYTF	TGTGCCAGCAGACCGGACAGGGTCAGCTATGGCTACACCTTC
many	TRBV19	NA	TRBJ2-1	CASSMNGGPYNEQFF	TGTGCCAGTAGTATGAACGGCGGGCCCTACAATGAGCAGTTCTTC
NA	TRBV28	TRBD2	TRBJ2-3	CASSLLLAGVRDTQYF	TGTGCCAGCAGTTTATTACTAGCGGGGGTCCGGGATACGCAGTATTTT
NA	TRBV7-2	NA	TRBJ2-5	CASSLGGVGQGAKTQYF	TGTGCCAGCAGCTTAGGTGGGGTCGGTCAAGGGGCGAAGACCCAGTACTTC
few	TRBV28	NA	TRBJ1-6	CASGVPGSSNSPLHF	TGTGCCAGCGGGGTCCCAGGGTCAAGTAATTCACCCCTCCACTTT
many	TRBV7-2	TRBD2	TRBJ2-7	CASSLAGTSGSYEQYF	TGTGCCAGCAGCCTGGCGGGGACTAGCGGCTCCTACGAGCAGTACTTC
NA	TRBV28	NA	TRBJ2-7	CASSPAGGSSYEQYF	TGTGCCAGCAGTCCCGCAGGGGGGAGCTCCTACGAGCAGTACTTC
few	TRBV7-7	NA	TRBJ1-1	CASSLGEDTEAFF	TGTGCCAGCAGCTTAGGCGAGGACACTGAAGCTTTCTTT
many	TRBV7-2	TRBD2	TRBJ2-3	CASSLVGLGLAGDPSGTQYF	TGTGCCAGCAGCTTAGTAGGTTTAGGCCTAGCGGGAGACCCATCGGGGACGCAGTATTTT
many	TRBV7-2	TRBD1	TRBJ2-2	CASTLMAQGYTGELFF	TGTGCCAGCACCTTAATGGCACAGGGGTACACCGGGGAGCTGTTTTTT
few	TRBV28	TRBD2	TRBJ2-1	CASTHFGLAGGTSYNEQFF	TGTGCCAGCACCCATTTCGGGCTAGCGGGAGGGACTTCCTACAATGAGCAGTTCTTC
many	TRBV7-2	NA	TRBJ1-1	CASSPPAAGRTEAFF	TGTGCCAGCAGCCCCCCGGCGGCAGGGCGGACCGAAGCTTTCTTT
few	TRBV7-2	NA	TRBJ1-2	CASSPYQREGYTF	TGTGCCAGCAGCCCGTATCAAAGGGAGGGCTACACCTTC
once	TRBV19	NA	TRBJ2-1	CASSDGISSYNEQFF	TGTGCCAGTAGTGACGGGATTAGCTCCTACAATGAGCAGTTCTTC
NA	TRBV6-2/TRBV6-3	TRBD1	TRBJ2-7	CASRTGFPDEQYF	TGTGCCAGCAGGACAGGGTTCCCCGACGAGCAGTACTTC
many	TRBV28	TRBD2	TRBJ2-1	CASSSGTSLNEQFF	TGTGCCAGCAGCTCCGGGACTAGTCTCAATGAGCAGTTCTTC
many	TRBV6-1	NA	TRBJ1-4	CASSRSNEKLFF	TGTGCCAGCAGTCGCTCTAATGAAAAACTGTTTTTT
NA	TRBV20-1	TRBD1	TRBJ1-1	CSAKDRRRNTEAFF	TGCAGTGCTAAGGACAGGAGAAGGAACACTGAAGCTTTCTTT
NA	TRBV27	TRBD2	TRBJ2-5	CASSLWLAGIETQYF	TGTGCCAGCAGTTTATGGCTAGCGGGAATAGAGACCCAGTACTTC
many	TRBV7-2	NA	TRBJ2-7	CASSPYTGTQWDYPYEQYF	TGTGCCAGCAGCCCATATACAGGGACCCAGTGGGATTATCCCTACGAGCAGTACTTC
NA	TRBV28	NA	TRBJ1-4	CASRDPGEGQTGKLFF	TGTGCCAGCAGAGATCCGGGGGAAGGGCAAACCGGAAAACTGTTTTTT
few	TRBV4-3	NA	TRBJ1-6	CASSRDTRYNSPLHF	TGCGCCAGCAGCCGGGACACCCGCTATAATTCACCCCTCCACTTT
NA	TRBV2	TRBD1	TRBJ2-5	CASSDRTGIQETQYF	TGTGCCAGCAGTGACAGGACAGGGATACAAGAGACCCAGTACTTC
NA	TRBV14	NA	TRBJ2-4	CASTRQLRLKNIQYF	TGTGCCAGTACGAGGCAGCTCCGTCTTAAAAACATTCAGTACTTC
NA	TRBV20-1	NA	TRBJ1-6	CSARIRGTYNSPLHF	TGCAGTGCTAGAATCCGGGGCACCTATAATTCACCCCTCCACTTT
few	TRBV7-6	NA	TRBJ2-1	CASSLGSVVFF	TGTGCCAGCAGCTTAGGTAGTGTTGTTTTCTTC
NA	TRBV20-1	NA	TRBJ1-5	CSARDNTGGNQPQHF	TGCAGTGCTAGAGATAACACAGGAGGCAATCAGCCCCAGCATTTT
few	TRBV7-2	NA	TRBJ2-7	CASSLVGSGAYEQYF	TGTGCCAGCAGCTTAGTGGGATCGGGGGCCTACGAGCAGTACTTC
NA	TRBV7-2	NA	TRBJ2-5	CASSLGPGAGVQETQYF	TGTGCCAGCAGCTTAGGCCCGGGGGCAGGGGTACAAGAGACCCAGTACTTC
NA	TRBV20-1	TRBD1	TRBJ2-7	CSARDRRGTGLNEQYF	TGCAGTGCTAGAGATAGGAGAGGGACAGGGCTAAACGAGCAGTACTTC
few	TRBV7-9	NA	TRBJ1-2	CASSLTGLGYTF	TGTGCCAGCAGCTTGACTGGACTTGGCTACACCTTC
few	TRBV5-1	TRBD2	TRBJ2-1	CASRTSGGAVGYNEQFF	TGCGCCAGCAGAACGAGCGGGGGGGCGGTCGGTTACAATGAGCAGTTCTTC
medium-sized	TRBV7-2	NA	TRBJ1-1	CASSWTTNTEAFF	TGTGCCAGCAGCTGGACAACCAACACTGAAGCTTTCTTT
few	TRBV7-9	NA	TRBJ2-1	CASTAQETTMRLFF	TGTGCCAGCACCGCGCAGGAGACTACAATGAGGTTGTTCTTC
NA	TRBV7-9	TRBD1	TRBJ1-2	CASSSPSGTDLNYGYTF	TGTGCCAGCAGTTCTCCCTCCGGGACAGATCTCAACTATGGCTACACCTTC
NA	TRBV7-2	NA	TRBJ2-2	CASSPHRGGGELFF	TGTGCCAGCAGCCCCCACAGGGGAGGCGGGGAGCTGTTTTTT
many	TRBV7-3	NA	TRBJ1-2	CASSISTGTTDGYTF	TGTGCCAGCAGCATATCTACCGGGACGACGGATGGCTACACCTTC
NA	TRBV28	TRBD2	TRBJ2-7	CASSTSGASSYEQYF	TGTGCCAGCAGTACTAGCGGGGCCAGCTCCTACGAGCAGTACTTC
NA	TRBV6-5	TRBD1	TRBJ1-5	CASSPRDRDQPQHF	TGTGCCAGCAGTCCCCGGGACAGGGATCAGCCCCAGCATTTT
few	TRBV5-1	TRBD2	TRBJ2-3	CASRPSLTSGGEDTQYF	TGCGCCAGCAGGCCCTCCCTGACTAGCGGGGGGGAAGATACGCAGTATTTT
many	TRBV28	TRBD1	TRBJ1-1	CASSFRPGQGPPEAFF	TGTGCCAGCAGTTTCCGACCGGGACAGGGGCCTCCTGAAGCTTTCTTT
NA	TRBV29-1	TRBD1	TRBJ2-3	CSWNRGPDTQYF	TGCAGCTGGAACAGGGGACCAGATACGCAGTATTTT
few	TRBV24-1	TRBD1	TRBJ1-5	CAIGQANQPQHF	TGTGCCATTGGACAGGCTAATCAGCCCCAGCATTTT
few	TRBV4-1	NA	TRBJ1-6	CASSHPQEYNSPLHF	TGCGCCAGCAGCCATCCACAGGAATATAATTCACCCCTCCACTTT
NA	TRBV20-1	TRBD2	TRBJ2-5	CSARASSGSGETQYF	TGCAGTGCTAGAGCCTCTAGCGGGAGTGGGGAGACCCAGTACTTC
few	TRBV14	NA	TRBJ2-1	CASSTPRFYNEQFF	TGTGCCAGCAGCACCCCCCGCTTTTACAATGAGCAGTTCTTC
few	TRBV11-2	NA	TRBJ2-3	CASSSSRLVSTDTQYF	TGTGCCAGCAGCTCGAGTAGACTCGTGAGCACAGATACGCAGTATTTT
few	TRBV5-6	NA	TRBJ1-1	CASSHLPGSEAFF	TGTGCCAGCAGCCACCTTCCGGGGTCTGAAGCTTTCTTT
many	TRBV7-9	NA	TRBJ2-6	CASSLVAAGANVLTF	TGTGCCAGCAGCTTAGTGGCAGCTGGGGCCAACGTCCTGACTTTC
many	TRBV7-3	NA	TRBJ1-1	CASSLRPGDTEAFF	TGTGCCAGCAGCTTAAGACCCGGAGACACTGAAGCTTTCTTT
many	TRBV12-3/TRBV12-4	NA	TRBJ1-1	CASSFGQLEAFF	TGTGCCAGCAGTTTTGGGCAGCTTGAAGCTTTCTTT
few	TRBV5-4	NA	TRBJ1-4	CASSPSGGAGEKLFF	TGTGCCAGCAGCCCCTCGGGGGGCGCCGGTGAAAAACTGTTTTTT